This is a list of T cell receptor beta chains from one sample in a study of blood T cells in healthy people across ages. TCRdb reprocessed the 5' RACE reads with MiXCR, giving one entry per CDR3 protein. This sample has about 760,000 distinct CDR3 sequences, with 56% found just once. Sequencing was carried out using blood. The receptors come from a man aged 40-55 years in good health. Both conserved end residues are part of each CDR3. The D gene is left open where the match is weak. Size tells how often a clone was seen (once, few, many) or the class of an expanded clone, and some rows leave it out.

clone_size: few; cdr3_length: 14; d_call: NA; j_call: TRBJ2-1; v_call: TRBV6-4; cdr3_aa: CASSDGGWDNEQFF; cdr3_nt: TGTGCCAGCAGTGACGGGGGGTGGGACAATGAGCAGTTCTTC
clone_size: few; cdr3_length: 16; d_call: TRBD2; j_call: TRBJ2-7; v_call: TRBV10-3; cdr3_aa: CAISGDASGNPYEQYF; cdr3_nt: TGTGCCATCAGTGGCGACGCAAGCGGGAACCCCTACGAGCAGTACTTC
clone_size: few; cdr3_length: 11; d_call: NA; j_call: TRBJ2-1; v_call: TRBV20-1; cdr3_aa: CSAREIGEQFF; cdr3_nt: TGCAGTGCTAGAGAAATAGGAGAGCAGTTCTTC
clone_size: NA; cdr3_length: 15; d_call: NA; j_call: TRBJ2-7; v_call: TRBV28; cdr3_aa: CASSVPGTPGYEQYF; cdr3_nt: TGTGCCAGCAGTGTACCCGGGACTCCGGGATACGAGCAGTACTTC
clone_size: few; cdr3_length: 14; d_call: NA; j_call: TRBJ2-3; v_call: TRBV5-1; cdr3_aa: CASSPGPSEDTQYF; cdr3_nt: TGCGCCAGCAGTCCCGGGCCGAGCGAAGATACGCAGTATTTT
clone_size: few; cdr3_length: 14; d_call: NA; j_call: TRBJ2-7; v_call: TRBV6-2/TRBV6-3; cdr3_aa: CASTTQDPFYEQYF; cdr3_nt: TGTGCCAGCACCACGCAAGATCCATTCTACGAGCAGTACTTC
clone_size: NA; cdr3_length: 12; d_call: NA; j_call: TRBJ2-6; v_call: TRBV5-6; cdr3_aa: CASSFWANVLTF; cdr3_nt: TGTGCCAGCAGCTTCTGGGCCAACGTCCTGACTTTC
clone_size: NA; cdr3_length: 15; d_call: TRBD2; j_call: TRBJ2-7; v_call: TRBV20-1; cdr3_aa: CSAPVGLAGGYEQYF; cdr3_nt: TGCAGTGCTCCGGTAGGGCTAGCGGGAGGTTACGAGCAGTACTTC
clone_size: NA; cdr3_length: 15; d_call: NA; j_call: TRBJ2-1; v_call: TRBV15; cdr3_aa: CATSRDSAGANEQFF; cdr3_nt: TGTGCCACCAGCAGAGACTCGGCAGGGGCCAATGAGCAGTTCTTC
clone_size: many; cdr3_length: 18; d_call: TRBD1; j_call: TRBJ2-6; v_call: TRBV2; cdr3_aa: CASRTYGTGFSGANVLTF; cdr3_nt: TGTGCCAGCAGGACCTACGGGACAGGGTTTTCTGGGGCCAACGTCCTGACTTTC
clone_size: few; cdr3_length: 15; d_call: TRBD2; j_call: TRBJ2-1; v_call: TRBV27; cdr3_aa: CASADGTSGINEQFF; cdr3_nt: TGTGCCAGCGCCGACGGGACTAGCGGGATCAATGAGCAGTTCTTC
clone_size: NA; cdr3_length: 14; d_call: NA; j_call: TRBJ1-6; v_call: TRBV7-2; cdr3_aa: CASSPRSYNSPLHF; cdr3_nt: TGTGCCAGCAGCCCAAGGTCCTATAATTCACCCCTCCACTTT
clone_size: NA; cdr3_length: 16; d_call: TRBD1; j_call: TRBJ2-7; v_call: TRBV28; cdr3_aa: CASRSGTGIGSYEQYF; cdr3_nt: TGTGCCAGCAGGTCCGGGACAGGGATAGGCTCCTACGAGCAGTACTTC
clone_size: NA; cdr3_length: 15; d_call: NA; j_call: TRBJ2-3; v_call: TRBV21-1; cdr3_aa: CASTKSGNSTDTQYF; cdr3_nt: TGTGCCAGCACTAAATCGGGGAATAGCACAGATACGCAGTATTTT
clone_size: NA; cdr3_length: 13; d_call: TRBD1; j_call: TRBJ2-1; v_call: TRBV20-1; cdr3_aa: CSATQTGDNEQFF; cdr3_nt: TGCAGTGCAACTCAAACAGGGGACAATGAGCAGTTCTTC
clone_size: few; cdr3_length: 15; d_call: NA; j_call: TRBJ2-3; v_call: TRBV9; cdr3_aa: CASSERGHSTDTQYF; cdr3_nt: TGTGCCAGCAGCGAGAGGGGTCATAGCACAGATACGCAGTATTTT
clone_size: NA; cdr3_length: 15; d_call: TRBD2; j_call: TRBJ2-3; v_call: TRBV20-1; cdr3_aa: CSATGLRGVTDTQYF; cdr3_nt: TGCAGTGCAACGGGACTAAGAGGGGTCACAGATACGCAGTATTTT
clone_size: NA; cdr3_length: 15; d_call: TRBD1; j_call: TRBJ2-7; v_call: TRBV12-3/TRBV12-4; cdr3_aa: CASSTRQGADYEQYF; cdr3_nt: TGTGCCAGCAGTACCCGACAGGGAGCGGACTACGAGCAGTACTTC
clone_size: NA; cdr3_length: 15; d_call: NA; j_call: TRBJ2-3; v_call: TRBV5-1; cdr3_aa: CASSLGGASTETQYF; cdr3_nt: TGCGCCAGCAGCTTAGGCGGGGCTAGCACAGAGACGCAGTATTTT
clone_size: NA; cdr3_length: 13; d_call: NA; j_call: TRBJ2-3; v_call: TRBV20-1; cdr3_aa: CSAKPTVGDTQYF; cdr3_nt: TGCAGTGCTAAGCCCACAGTGGGCGATACGCAGTATTTT
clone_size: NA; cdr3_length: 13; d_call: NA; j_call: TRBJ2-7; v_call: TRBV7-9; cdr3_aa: CASSEGWGIEQYF; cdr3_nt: TGTGCCAGCAGCGAGGGATGGGGTATCGAGCAGTACTTC
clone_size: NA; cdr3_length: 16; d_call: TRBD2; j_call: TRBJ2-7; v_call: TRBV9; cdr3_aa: CASSAGLAGRPYEQYF; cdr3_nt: TGTGCCAGCAGCGCCGGACTAGCGGGACGGCCCTACGAGCAGTACTTC
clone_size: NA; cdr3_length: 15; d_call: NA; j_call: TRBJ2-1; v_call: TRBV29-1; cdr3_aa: CSAHGRGSSYNEQFF; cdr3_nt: TGCAGCGCCCACGGCCGGGGCAGCTCCTACAATGAGCAGTTCTTC
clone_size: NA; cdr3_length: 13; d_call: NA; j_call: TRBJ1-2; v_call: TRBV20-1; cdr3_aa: CSASGAGDYGYTF; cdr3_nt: TGCAGTGCTAGTGGGGCAGGCGACTATGGCTACACCTTC
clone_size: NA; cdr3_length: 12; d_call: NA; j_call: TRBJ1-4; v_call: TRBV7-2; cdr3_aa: CASGFRGEKLFF; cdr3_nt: TGTGCCAGCGGATTCCGGGGTGAAAAACTGTTTTTT
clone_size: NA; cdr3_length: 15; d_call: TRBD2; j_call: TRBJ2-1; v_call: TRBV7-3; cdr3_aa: CASRSGTSLDNEQFF; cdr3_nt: TGTGCCAGCAGATCCGGGACTAGCCTCGACAATGAGCAGTTCTTC
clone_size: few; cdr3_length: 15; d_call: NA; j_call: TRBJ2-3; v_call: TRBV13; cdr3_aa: CASSSGGGGRDTQYF; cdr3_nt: TGTGCCAGCAGCTCGGGGGGAGGGGGCAGAGATACGCAGTATTTT
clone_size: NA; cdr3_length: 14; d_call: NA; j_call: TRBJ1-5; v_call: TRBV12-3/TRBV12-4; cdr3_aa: CASSQDGVNQPQHF; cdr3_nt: TGTGCCAGCAGTCAAGATGGAGTCAATCAGCCCCAGCATTTT
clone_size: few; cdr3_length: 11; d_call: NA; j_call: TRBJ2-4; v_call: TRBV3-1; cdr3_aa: CASSQDCIQYF; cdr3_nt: TGTGCCAGCAGCCAAGACTGCATTCAGTACTTC
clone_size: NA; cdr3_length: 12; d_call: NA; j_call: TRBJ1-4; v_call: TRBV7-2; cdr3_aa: CASSSPGEKLFF; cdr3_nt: TGTGCCAGCAGCTCCCCCGGAGAAAAACTGTTTTTT
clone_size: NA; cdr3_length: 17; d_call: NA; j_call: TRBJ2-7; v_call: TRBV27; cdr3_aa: CASSSSGKGYSSYEQYF; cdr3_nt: TGTGCCAGCAGTTCTTCCGGGAAGGGCTATAGCTCCTACGAGCAGTACTTC
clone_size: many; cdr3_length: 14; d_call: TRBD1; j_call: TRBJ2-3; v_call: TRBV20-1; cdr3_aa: CSAGDRRVTDTQYF; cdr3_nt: TGCAGTGCTGGGGACAGGAGAGTCACAGATACGCAGTATTTT
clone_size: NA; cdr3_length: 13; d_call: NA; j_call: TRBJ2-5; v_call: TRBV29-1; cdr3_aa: CSVRDSYQETQYF; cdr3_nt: TGCAGCGTCCGGGACTCTTACCAAGAGACCCAGTACTTC
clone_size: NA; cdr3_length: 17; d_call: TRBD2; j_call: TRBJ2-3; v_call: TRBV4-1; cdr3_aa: CASSQEASGGAHDTQYF; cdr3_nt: TGCGCCAGCAGCCAAGAGGCTAGCGGGGGGGCTCACGATACGCAGTATTTT
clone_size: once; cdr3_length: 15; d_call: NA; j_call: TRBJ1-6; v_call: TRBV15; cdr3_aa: CATGTSQGYGSPLHF; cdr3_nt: TGTGCCACCGGCACCTCACAGGGCTATGGTTCACCCCTCCACTTT
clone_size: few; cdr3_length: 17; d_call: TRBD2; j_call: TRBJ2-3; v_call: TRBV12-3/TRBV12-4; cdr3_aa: CASTAGGPHYPTDTQYF; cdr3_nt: TGTGCCAGCACAGCGGGGGGGCCTCACTACCCCACAGATACGCAGTATTTT
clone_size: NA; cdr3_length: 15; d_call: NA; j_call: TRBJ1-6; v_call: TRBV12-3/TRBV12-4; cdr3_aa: CASSPSGGLNSPLHF; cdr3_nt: TGTGCCAGCAGTCCTTCGGGGGGCCTAAATTCACCCCTCCACTTT
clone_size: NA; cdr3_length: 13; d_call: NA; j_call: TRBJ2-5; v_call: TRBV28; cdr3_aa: CASHRGWQETQYF; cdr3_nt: TGTGCCAGCCACCGGGGGTGGCAAGAGACCCAGTACTTC
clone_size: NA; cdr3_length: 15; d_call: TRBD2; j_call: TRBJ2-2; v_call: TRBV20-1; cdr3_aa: CSARDLAGANGELFF; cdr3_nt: TGCAGTGCTAGAGATCTAGCGGGAGCAAACGGGGAGCTGTTTTTT
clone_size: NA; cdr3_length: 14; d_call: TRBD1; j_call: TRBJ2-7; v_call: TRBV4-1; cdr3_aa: CASSTRTGGYEQSF; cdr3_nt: TGCGCCAGCAGCACCCGGACAGGGGGTTACGAGCAGTCCTTC
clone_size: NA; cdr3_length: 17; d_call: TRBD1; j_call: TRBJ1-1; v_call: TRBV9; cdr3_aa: CASSVEALPRGGTEAFF; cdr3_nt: TGTGCCAGCAGCGTAGAGGCCCTACCCAGGGGGGGCACTGAAGCTTTCTTT
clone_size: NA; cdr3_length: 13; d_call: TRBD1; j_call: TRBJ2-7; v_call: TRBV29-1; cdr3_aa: CGARDRPSSEQYF; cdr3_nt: TGCGGCGCCCGGGACAGACCCTCCTCCGAGCAGTACTTC
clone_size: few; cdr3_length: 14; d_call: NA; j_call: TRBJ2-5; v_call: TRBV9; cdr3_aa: CASRKILACETQYF; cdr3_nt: TGTGCCAGCAGGAAAATACTAGCCTGTGAGACCCAGTACTTC
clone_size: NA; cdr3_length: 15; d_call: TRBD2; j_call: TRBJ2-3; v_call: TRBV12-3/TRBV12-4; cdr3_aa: CASGAGGGRSDTEYF; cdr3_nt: TGTGCCAGCGGCGCGGGGGGCGGGAGGTCCGATACGGAGTATTTT
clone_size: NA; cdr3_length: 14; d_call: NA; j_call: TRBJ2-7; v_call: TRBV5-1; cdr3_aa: CASSRRGDSYEQYF; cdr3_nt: TGCGCCAGCAGCCGACGAGGGGACTCCTACGAGCAGTACTTC